These T cell receptor beta chains were read from a single sample in a study of blood T cell repertoires in COVID-19. Sequenced by immunoSEQ multiplex PCR; TCRdb stores in-frame clones only, minus some. The data contain some 17,000 clones, roughly nine tenths of them seen just once; the ten biggest clones take up 10% to 15%. The sample was peripheral blood. The source of these receptors is a man aged 60 to 69 with active COVID-19. The CDR3 runs from the conserved cysteine through the conserved F or W. The D gene is left open where the match is weak. Clone size, where shown, is once, few, many, or a class for clones that have expanded.

.,TRBV7-8,TRBJ2-3,TRBD2,CASSLSTSGAHTDTQYF,TGTGCCAGCAGCCTATCCACTAGCGGGGCGCACACAGATACGCAGTATTTT
.,TRBV6-5,TRBJ2-3,.,CATRVNSFTDTQYF,TGTGCCACCAGGGTAAATAGCTTCACAGATACGCAGTATTTT
.,TRBV5-4,TRBJ2-3,TRBD1,CAGWGQGVTDTQYF,TGTGCTGGGTGGGGTCAGGGGGTCACAGATACGCAGTATTTT
.,TRBV24-1,TRBJ2-3,TRBD2,CATSDRGRATDTQYF,TGTGCCACCAGTGATCGCGGGAGGGCCACAGATACGCAGTATTTT
.,TRBV5-8,TRBJ2-1,TRBD2,CASSLVTLAGGYNEQFF,TGTGCCAGCAGCTTGGTTACCCTAGCGGGAGGGTACAATGAGCAGTTCTTC
.,TRBV9,TRBJ2-3,.,CASSVDLTDTQYF,TGTGCCAGCAGCGTAGATCTGACAGATACGCAGTATTTT
.,TRBV7-9,TRBJ1-2,TRBD1,CASSTDRGRGYGYTF,TGTGCCAGCAGCACGGACAGGGGGCGTGGATATGGCTACACCTTC
.,TRBV5-5,TRBJ1-3,.,CASSFPEGNTIYF,TGTGCCAGCAGCTTCCCGGAGGGAAACACCATATATTTT
.,TRBV7-9,TRBJ2-7,TRBD2,CASSLEGPLAGISEQYF,TGTGCCAGCAGCTTAGAGGGGCCACTAGCGGGAATTTCCGAGCAGTACTTC
.,TRBV5-4,TRBJ2-2,TRBD2,CASSPRTSGGPTELFF,TGTGCCAGCAGCCCGCGGACTAGCGGGGGCCCAACGGAGCTGTTTTTT
.,TRBV10-1,TRBJ2-4,.,CASSENGLSGDIQYF,TGCGCCAGCAGTGAGAACGGCCTCTCCGGGGACATTCAGTACTTC
.,TRBV19,TRBJ2-1,TRBD2,CASSMGVAGIPVGGNEQFF,TGTGCCAGTAGTATGGGGGTAGCGGGGATTCCAGTCGGCGGCAATGAGCAGTTCTTC
large,TRBV4-1,TRBJ2-7,.,CASSPRAGDYEQYF,TGCGCCAGCAGCCCTCGAGCAGGGGACTACGAGCAGTACTTC
.,TRBV7-9,TRBJ2-3,.,CASSPEGWVDTQYF,TGTGCCAGCAGCCCCGAGGGATGGGTAGATACGCAGTATTTT
.,TRBV7-9,TRBJ1-6,.,CASSLMGAYNSPLHF,TGTGCCAGCAGCTTAATGGGCGCCTATAATTCACCCCTCCACTTT
once,TRBV15,TRBJ2-6,.,CATSSVYSGANVLTF,TGTGCCACCTCCAGCGTTTACTCTGGGGCCAACGTCCTGACTTTC
.,TRBV7-3,TRBJ1-1,TRBD1,CASSLPGEGARGPTEAFF,TGTGCCAGCAGCTTACCGGGAGAGGGGGCGCGGGGTCCCACTGAAGCTTTCTTT
.,TRBV11-3,TRBJ2-5,.,CASSLSGETQYF,TGTGCCAGCAGCTTGTCCGGGGAGACCCAGTACTTC
few,TRBV20-1,TRBJ2-5,TRBD2,CSASISGRNRQETQYF,TGCAGTGCTAGTATCAGCGGGAGGAACCGCCAAGAGACCCAGTACTTC
.,TRBV29-1,TRBJ1-2,.,CSVGPGGGIGYGYTF,TGCAGCGTTGGACCCGGGGGGGGTATTGGCTATGGCTACACCTTC
.,TRBV4-2,TRBJ2-5,.,CASSHAGRKETQYF,TGTGCCAGCAGCCATGCCGGGAGAAAAGAGACCCAGTACTTC
.,TRBV30,TRBJ2-3,TRBD1,CAWGIQGSTDTQYF,TGTGCCTGGGGAATACAGGGGAGCACAGATACGCAGTATTTT
.,TRBV28,TRBJ2-7,TRBD2,CASSTSSGGETYEQYF,TGTGCCAGCAGTACCTCTAGCGGGGGGGAGACCTACGAGCAGTACTTC
.,TRBV11-2,TRBJ1-1,.,CASTFLQGEAFF,TGTGCCAGCACCTTTCTTCAGGGTGAAGCTTTCTTT
.,TRBV18,TRBJ2-2,TRBD1,CASSSIRLGQANTGELFF,TGTGCCAGCTCATCGATCCGTCTTGGACAGGCGAACACCGGGGAGCTGTTTTTT
.,TRBV4-1,TRBJ1-2,.,CASSQVGRGYHGYTF,TGCGCCAGCAGCCAAGTTGGTAGGGGTTATCATGGCTACACCTTC
.,TRBV28,TRBJ1-1,TRBD1,CASSSGDRGSRFF,TGTGCCAGCAGTTCGGGGGACAGGGGATCTCGCTTCTTT
.,TRBV7-9,TRBJ1-5,.,CASSLIGLGEDSNQPQHF,TGTGCCAGCAGCTTAATAGGGTTGGGGGAGGATAGCAATCAGCCCCAGCATTTT
.,TRBV27,TRBJ1-6,.,CASSRTVKPLHF,TGTGCCAGCAGCCGGACAGTCAAACCCCTCCACTTT
.,TRBV9,TRBJ2-5,.,CASSVVSPETQYF,TGTGCCAGCAGCGTAGTTTCTCCGGAGACCCAGTACTTC
.,TRBV30,TRBJ2-2,TRBD2,CAWSVAGRDAGELFF,TGTGCCTGGAGTGTCGCGGGGAGGGACGCCGGGGAGCTGTTTTTT
.,TRBV5-4,TRBJ2-2,TRBD2,CASSGLAGEGAGELFF,TGTGCCAGCAGCGGGTTAGCGGGAGAGGGGGCCGGGGAGCTGTTTTTT
.,TRBV13,TRBJ2-7,.,CASSPRAGDYEQYF,TGTGCCAGCAGCCCCCGGGCAGGGGACTACGAGCAGTACTTC
.,TRBV28,TRBJ2-1,TRBD2,CASSPQLAGGPYAYNEQFF,TGTGCCAGCAGTCCCCAATTAGCGGGGGGGCCTTACGCCTACAATGAGCAGTTCTTC
.,TRBV18,TRBJ2-2,.,CASSVTGGVGELFF,TGTGCCAGCTCAGTGACGGGGGGCGTCGGGGAGCTGTTTTTT
.,TRBV15,TRBJ2-6,.,CATMIPQDSGANVLTF,TGTGCCACCATGATCCCGCAGGACTCTGGGGCCAACGTCCTGACTTTC
.,TRBV6-2/TRBV6-3,TRBJ1-1,.,CASSPNRAETEAFF,TGTGCCAGCAGCCCAAACAGGGCGGAGACTGAAGCTTTCTTT
few,TRBV29-1,TRBJ2-1,TRBD2,CSVLPYVGGTSGRTSHEQFF,TGCAGCGTCCTTCCCTACGTGGGAGGTACTAGCGGGAGGACTTCCCATGAGCAGTTCTTC
.,TRBV18,TRBJ2-2,.,CASSLGGNTGELFF,TGTGCCAGCTCACTCGGGGGGAACACCGGGGAGCTGTTTTTT
.,TRBV6-5,TRBJ1-6,TRBD1,CASSYSGQGGTPLHF,TGTGCCAGCAGTTACTCCGGACAGGGGGGGACGCCCCTCCACTTT
.,TRBV19,TRBJ1-5,.,CASSIGEDSGLGNQPQHF,TGTGCCAGTAGTATAGGTGAGGACAGTGGATTGGGCAATCAGCCCCAGCATTTT
once,TRBV6-5,TRBJ2-2,TRBD1,CATRFSEGAAGELFF,TGTGCCACCCGATTCTCAGAGGGGGCGGCCGGGGAGCTGTTTTTT
.,TRBV7-2,TRBJ1-5,.,CASSFEGQFNQPQHF,TGTGCCAGCAGCTTCGAGGGACAATTTAATCAGCCCCAGCATTTT
.,TRBV11-2,TRBJ1-1,TRBD1,CASSPDRVAEAFF,TGTGCCAGCAGCCCGGACAGGGTGGCTGAAGCTTTCTTT
.,TRBV18,TRBJ1-3,.,CASSPPLGGASGNTIYF,TGTGCCAGCTCACCACCGCTCGGGGGGGCGTCTGGAAACACCATATATTTT
.,TRBV6-2/TRBV6-3,TRBJ2-1,TRBD2,CASSFKGLAATFDNEQFF,TGTGCCAGCAGCTTTAAAGGACTAGCGGCAACTTTTGACAATGAGCAGTTCTTC